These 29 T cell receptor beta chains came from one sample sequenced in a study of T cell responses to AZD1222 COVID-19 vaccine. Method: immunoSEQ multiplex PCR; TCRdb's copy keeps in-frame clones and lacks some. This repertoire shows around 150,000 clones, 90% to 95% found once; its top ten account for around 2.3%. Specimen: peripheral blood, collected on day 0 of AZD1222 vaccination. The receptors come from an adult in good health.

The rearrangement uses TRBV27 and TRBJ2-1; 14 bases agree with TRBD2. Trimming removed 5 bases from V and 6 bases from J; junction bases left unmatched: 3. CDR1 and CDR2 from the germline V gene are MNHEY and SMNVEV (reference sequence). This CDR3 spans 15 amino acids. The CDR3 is CASSRLAGGLNEQFF. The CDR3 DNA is TGTGCCAGCAGTCGACTAGCGGGAGGGCTCAATGAGCAGTTCTTC.

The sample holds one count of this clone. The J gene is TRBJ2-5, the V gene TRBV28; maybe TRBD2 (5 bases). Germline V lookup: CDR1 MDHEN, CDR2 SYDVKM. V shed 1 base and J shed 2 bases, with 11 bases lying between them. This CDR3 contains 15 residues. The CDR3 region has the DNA TGTGCCAGCAGTTTATTATCGGGGAATCAAGAGACCCAGTACTTC. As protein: CASSLLSGNQETQYF.

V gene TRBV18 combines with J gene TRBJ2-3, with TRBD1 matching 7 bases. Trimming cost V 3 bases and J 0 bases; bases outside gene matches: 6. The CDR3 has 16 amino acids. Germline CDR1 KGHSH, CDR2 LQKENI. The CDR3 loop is CASSPDRDPSTDTQYF. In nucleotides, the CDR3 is TGTGCCAGCTCACCCGACAGGGACCCTAGCACAGATACGCAGTATTTT.

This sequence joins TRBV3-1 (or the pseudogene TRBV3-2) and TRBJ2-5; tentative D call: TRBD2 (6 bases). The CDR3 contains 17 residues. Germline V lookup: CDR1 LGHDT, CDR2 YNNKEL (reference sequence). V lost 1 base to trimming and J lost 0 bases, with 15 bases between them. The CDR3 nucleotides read TGTGCCAGCAGCCAAGGGTTCGCGGGACTGTACCAAGAGACCCAGTACTTC. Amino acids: CASSQGFAGLYQETQYF.

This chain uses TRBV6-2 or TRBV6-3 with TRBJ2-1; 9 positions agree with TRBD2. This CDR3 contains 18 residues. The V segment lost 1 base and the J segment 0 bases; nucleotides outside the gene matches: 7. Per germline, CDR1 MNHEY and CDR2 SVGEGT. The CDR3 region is CASSYWAGGPSSYNEQFF. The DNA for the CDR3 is TGTGCCAGCAGTTACTGGGCGGGGGGGCCGTCCTCCTACAATGAGCAGTTCTTC.

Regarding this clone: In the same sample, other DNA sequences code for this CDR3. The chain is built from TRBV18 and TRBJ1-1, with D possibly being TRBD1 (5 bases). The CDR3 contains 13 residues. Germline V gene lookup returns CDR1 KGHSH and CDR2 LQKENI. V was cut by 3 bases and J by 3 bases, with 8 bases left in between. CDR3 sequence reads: CASSPQGDTEAFF. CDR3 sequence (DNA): TGTGCCAGCTCACCTCAGGGTGACACTGAAGCTTTCTTT. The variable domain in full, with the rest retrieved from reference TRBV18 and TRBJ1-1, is NAGVMQNPRHLVRRRGQEARLRCSPMKGHSHVYWYRQLPEEGLKFMVYLQKENIIDESGMPKERFSAEFPKEGPSILRIQQVVRGDSAAYFCASSPQGDTEAFFGQGTRLTVV.

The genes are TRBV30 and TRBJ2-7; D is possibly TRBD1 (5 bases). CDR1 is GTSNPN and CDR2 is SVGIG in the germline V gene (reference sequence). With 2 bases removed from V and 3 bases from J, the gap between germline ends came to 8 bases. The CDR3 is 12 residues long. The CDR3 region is CAWSQQVYEQYF. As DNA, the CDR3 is TGTGCCTGGAGTCAACAGGTCTACGAGCAGTACTTC.

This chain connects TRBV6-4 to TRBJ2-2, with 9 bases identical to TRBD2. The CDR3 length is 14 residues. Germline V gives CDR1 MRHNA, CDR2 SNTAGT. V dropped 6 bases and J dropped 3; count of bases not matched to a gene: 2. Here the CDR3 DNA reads TGTGCCAGCAGATTAGCGGGGGACACCGGGGAGCTGTTTTTT. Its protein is CASRLAGDTGELFF.

CDR3 coding DNA: TGTGCCAGCAGCTTAGCCCAGGCCGTCGAGCCCCAGCATTTT. This encodes CASSLAQAVEPQHF. This chain uses TRBV7-2 with TRBJ1-5; no clear D. CDR1 SGHTA and CDR2 FQGNSA come from the germline V gene. The length of the CDR3 is 14 residues. V was clipped by 0 bases and J by 8 bases, with 11 bases between them.

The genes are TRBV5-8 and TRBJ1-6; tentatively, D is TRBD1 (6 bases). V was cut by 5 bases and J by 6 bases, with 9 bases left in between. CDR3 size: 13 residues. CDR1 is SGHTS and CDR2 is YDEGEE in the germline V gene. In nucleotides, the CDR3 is TGTGCCAGCAGGGTCAGGGGTAATTCACCCCTCCACTTT. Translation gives CASRVRGNSPLHF.

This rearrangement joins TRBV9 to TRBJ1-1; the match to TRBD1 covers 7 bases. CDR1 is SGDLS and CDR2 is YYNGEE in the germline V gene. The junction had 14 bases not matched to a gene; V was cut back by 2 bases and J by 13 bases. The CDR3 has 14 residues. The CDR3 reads CASSVLQGTGGVFF. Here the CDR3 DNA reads TGTGCCAGCAGCGTTCTACAGGGGACCGGGGGTGTTTTCTTT.

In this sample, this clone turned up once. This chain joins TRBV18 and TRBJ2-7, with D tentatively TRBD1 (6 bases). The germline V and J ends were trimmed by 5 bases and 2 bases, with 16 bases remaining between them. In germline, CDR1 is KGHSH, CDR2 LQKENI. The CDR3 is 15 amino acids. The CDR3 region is CASSKPGDLTYEQYF. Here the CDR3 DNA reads TGTGCCAGCTCAAAGCCAGGGGACCTAACCTACGAGCAGTACTTC. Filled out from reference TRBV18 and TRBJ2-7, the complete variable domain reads NAGVMQNPRHLVRRRGQEARLRCSPMKGHSHVYWYRQLPEEGLKFMVYLQKENIIDESGMPKERFSAEFPKEGPSILRIQQVVRGDSAAYFCASSKPGDLTYEQYFGPGTRLTVT.

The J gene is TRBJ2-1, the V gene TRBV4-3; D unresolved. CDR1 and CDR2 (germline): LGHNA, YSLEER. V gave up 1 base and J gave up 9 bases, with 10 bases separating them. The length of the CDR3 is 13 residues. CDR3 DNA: TGCGCCAGCAGCCAAGTTACCAGAGGTGAGCAGTTCTTC. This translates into CASSQVTRGEQFF.

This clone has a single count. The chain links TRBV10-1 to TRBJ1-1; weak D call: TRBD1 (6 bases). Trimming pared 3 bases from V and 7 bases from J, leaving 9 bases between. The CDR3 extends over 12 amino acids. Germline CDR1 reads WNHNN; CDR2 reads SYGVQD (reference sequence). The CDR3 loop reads CASSDPGHEAFF. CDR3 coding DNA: TGCGCCAGCAGTGATCCGGGACATGAAGCTTTCTTT.

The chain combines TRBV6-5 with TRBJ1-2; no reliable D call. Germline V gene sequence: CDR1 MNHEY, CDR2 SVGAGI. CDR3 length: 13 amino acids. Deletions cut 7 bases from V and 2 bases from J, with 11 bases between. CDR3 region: CASIWTGNYGYTF. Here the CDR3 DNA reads TGTGCCAGCATTTGGACGGGAAACTATGGCTACACCTTC.

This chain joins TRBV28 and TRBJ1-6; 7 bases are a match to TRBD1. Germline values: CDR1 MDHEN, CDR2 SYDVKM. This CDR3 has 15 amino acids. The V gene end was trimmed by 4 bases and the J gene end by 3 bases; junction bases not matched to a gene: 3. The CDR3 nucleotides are TGTGCCAGCAGTTGGGGACAGAGCTATAATTCACCCCTCCACTTT. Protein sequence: CASSWGQSYNSPLHF.

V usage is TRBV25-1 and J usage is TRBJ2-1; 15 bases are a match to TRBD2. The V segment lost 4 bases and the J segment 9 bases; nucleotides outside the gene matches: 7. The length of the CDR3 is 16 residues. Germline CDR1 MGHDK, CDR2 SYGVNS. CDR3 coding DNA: TGTGCCAGCAGTGGGACTAGCGGGAGGGCTTATGGTGAGCAGTTCTTC. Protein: CASSGTSGRAYGEQFF.

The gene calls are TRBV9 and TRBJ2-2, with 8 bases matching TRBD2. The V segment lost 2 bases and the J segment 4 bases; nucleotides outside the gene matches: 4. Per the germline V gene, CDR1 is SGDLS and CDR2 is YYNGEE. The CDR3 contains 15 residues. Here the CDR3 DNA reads TGTGCCAGCAGCGTTGGACTAGCAGGCACCGGGGAGCTGTTTTTT. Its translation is CASSVGLAGTGELFF.

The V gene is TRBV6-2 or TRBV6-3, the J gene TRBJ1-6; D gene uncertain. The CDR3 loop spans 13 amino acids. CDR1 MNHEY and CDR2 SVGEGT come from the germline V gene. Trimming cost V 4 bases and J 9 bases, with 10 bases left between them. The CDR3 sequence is CASSFSSSSPLHF. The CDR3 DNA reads TGTGCCAGCAGTTTCAGTAGCTCTTCACCCCTCCACTTT.

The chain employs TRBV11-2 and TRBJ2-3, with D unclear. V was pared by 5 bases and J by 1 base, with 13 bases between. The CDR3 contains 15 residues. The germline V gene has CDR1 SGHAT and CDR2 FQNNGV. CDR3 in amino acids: CASSANPGGTDTQYF. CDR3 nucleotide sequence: TGTGCCAGCAGCGCGAACCCAGGAGGCACAGATACGCAGTATTTT.

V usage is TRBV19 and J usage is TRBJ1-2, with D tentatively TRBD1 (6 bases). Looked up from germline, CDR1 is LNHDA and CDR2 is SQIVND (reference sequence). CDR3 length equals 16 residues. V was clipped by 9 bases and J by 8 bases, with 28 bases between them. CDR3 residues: CASSPENWEGVRGYTF. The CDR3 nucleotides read TGTGCCAGCTCACCCGAAAACTGGGAGGGGGTTCGGGGCTACACCTTC.

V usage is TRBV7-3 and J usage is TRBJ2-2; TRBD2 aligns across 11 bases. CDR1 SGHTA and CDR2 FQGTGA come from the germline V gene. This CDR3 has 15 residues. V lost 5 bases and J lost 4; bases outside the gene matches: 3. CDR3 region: CASSLAGGITGELFF. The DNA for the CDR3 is TGTGCCAGCAGCCTAGCGGGAGGAATCACCGGGGAGCTGTTTTTT.

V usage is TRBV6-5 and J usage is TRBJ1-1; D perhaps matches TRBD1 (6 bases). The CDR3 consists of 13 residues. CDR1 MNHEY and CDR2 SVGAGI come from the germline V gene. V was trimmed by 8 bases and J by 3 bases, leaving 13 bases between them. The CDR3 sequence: CASHQGRYTEAFF. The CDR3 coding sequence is TGTGCCAGCCATCAGGGGCGATACACTGAAGCTTTCTTT.

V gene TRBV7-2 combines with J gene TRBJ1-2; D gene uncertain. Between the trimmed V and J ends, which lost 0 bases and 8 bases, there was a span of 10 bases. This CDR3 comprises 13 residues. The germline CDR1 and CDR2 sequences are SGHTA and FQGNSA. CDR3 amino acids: CASSLARSHGYTF. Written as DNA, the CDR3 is TGTGCCAGCAGCTTAGCGCGGAGCCACGGCTACACCTTC.

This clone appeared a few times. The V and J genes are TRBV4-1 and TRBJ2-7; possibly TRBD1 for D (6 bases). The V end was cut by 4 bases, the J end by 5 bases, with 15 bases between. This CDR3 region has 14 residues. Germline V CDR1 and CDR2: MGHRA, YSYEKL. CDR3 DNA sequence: TGCGCCAGCAGCCCCCGGCAGGGGTACGACGAGCAGTACTTC. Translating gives CASSPRQGYDEQYF.

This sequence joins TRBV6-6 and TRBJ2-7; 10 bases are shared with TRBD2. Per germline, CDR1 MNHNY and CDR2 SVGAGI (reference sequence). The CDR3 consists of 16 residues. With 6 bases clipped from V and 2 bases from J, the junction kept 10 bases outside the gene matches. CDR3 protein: CASRHLGLAETYEQYF. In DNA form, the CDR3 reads TGTGCCAGCAGACACCTTGGACTAGCGGAAACCTACGAGCAGTACTTC.

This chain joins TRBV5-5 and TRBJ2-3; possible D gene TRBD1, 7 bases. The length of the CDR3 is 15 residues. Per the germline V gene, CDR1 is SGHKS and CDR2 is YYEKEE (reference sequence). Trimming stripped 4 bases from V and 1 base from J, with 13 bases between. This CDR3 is CASSGGTARTDTQYF. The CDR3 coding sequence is TGTGCCAGCAGCGGAGGGACAGCTCGCACAGATACGCAGTATTTT.

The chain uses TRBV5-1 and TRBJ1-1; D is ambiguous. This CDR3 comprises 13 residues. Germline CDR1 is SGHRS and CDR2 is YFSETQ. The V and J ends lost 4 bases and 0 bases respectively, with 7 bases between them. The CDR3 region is CASSLMVNTEAFF. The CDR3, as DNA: TGCGCCAGCAGCCTCATGGTGAACACTGAAGCTTTCTTT.

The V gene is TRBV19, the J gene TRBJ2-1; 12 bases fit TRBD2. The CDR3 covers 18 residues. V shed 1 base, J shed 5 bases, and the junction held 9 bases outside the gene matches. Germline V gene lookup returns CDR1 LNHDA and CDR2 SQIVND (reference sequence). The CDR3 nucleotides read TGTGCCAGTAGTATAGGAGGTCTTCTAGCGGGGGGGAACAATGAGCAGTTCTTC. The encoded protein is CASSIGGLLAGGNNEQFF.